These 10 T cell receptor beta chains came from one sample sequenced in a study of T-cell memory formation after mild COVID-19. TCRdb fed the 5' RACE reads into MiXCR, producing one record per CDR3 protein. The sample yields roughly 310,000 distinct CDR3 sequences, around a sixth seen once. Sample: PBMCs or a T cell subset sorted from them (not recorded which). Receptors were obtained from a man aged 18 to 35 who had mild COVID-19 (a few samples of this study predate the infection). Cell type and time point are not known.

The CDR3 protein is CASSLNPGLEETQYF. DNA for the CDR3: TGTGCCAGCAGCCTCAATCCGGGACTAGAAGAGACCCAGTACTTC. This sequence joins TRBV9 and TRBJ2-5; TRBD2 agrees at 8 bases. The CDR3 consists of 15 residues. J was trimmed by 3 bases and V by 4 bases; bases with no gene match: 8. Germline V gene lookup returns CDR1 SGDLS and CDR2 YYNGEE.

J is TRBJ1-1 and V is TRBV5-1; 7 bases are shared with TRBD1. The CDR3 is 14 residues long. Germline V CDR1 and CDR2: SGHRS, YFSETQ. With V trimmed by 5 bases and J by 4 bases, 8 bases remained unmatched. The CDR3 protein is CASRIVPGGTEAFF. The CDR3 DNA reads TGCGCCAGCAGAATCGTTCCAGGGGGCACTGAAGCTTTCTTT.

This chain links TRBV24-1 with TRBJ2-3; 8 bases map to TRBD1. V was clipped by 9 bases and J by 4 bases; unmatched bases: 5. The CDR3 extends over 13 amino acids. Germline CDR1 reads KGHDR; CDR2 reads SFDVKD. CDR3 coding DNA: TGTGCCACCGGACAGGGCGCACCAGATACGCAGTATTTT. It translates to CATGQGAPDTQYF.

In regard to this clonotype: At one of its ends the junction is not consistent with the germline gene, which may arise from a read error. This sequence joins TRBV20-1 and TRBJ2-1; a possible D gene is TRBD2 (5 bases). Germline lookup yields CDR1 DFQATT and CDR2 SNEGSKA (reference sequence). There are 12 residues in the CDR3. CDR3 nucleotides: TGCAGTGCGAGAGACGCGGGCAATGAGCAGTTCTTC. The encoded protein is CSARDAGNEQFF.

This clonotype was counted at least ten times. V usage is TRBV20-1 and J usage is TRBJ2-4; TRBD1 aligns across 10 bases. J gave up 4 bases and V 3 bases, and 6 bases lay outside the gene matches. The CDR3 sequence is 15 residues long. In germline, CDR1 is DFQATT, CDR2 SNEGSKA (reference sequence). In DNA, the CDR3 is TGCAGTGCTAGGTACCCGGGACAGGGGAAAAACATTCAGTACTTC. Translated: CSARYPGQGKNIQYF.

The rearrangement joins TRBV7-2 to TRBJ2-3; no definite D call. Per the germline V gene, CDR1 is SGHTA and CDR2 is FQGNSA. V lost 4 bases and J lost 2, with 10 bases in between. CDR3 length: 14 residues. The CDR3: CASSSRLSTDTQYF. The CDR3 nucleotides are TGTGCCAGCAGCTCCCGGTTGTCCACAGATACGCAGTATTTT.

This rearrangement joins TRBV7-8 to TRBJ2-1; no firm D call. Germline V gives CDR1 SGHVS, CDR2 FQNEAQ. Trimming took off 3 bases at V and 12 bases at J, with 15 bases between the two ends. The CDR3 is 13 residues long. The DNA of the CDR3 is TGTGCCAGCAGCTTGCCGACGGGCTTGGGGCAGTTCTTC. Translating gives CASSLPTGLGQFF.

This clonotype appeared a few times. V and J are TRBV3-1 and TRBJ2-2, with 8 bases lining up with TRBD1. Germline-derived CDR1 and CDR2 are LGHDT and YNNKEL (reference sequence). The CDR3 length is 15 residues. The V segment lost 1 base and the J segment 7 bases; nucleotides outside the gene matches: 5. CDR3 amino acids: CASSQVQGVSGELFF. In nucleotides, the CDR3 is TGTGCCAGCAGCCAAGTACAGGGGGTGAGCGGGGAGCTGTTTTTT.

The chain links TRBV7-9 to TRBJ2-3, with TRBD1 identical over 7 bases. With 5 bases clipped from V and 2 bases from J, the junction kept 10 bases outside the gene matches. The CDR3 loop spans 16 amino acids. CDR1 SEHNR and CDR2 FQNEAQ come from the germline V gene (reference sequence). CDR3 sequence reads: CASSPLGTANTDTQYF. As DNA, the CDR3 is TGTGCCAGCAGCCCCCTCGGGACAGCGAACACAGATACGCAGTATTTT.

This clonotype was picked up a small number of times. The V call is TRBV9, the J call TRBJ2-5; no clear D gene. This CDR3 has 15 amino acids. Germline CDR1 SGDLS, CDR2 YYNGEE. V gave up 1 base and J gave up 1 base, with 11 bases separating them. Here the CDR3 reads CASSVSTITQETQYF. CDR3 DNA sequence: TGTGCCAGCAGCGTATCGACAATTACCCAAGAGACCCAGTACTTC. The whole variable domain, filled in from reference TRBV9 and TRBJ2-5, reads DSGVTQTPKHLITATGQRVTLRCSPRSGDLSVYWYQQSLDQGLQFLIQYYNGEERAKGNILERFSAQQFPDLHSELNLSSLELGDSALYFCASSVSTITQETQYFGPGTRLLVL.